The 29 T cell receptor beta chains reported below all come from one sample, sequenced in a study of cytomegalovirus exposure and HLA in healthy donors. PCR primers comprised 60 Vbeta and 13 Jbeta primers. Libraries were prepared by immunoSEQ multiplex PCR; TCRdb keeps only in-frame clonotypes and omits some of them. Of about 150,000 clones detected, about 72% appear once; the ten largest clones hold around 2.2%. The sample was PBMCs. The source of these receptors is a middle-aged man in good health and CMV-seronegative.

This clone has a handful of counts. The rearrangement links TRBV5-4 to TRBJ2-7; 8 nucleotides align to TRBD2. With V trimmed by 0 bases and J by 2 bases, 7 bases remained unmatched. This CDR3 contains 16 residues. Germline V gene lookup returns CDR1 SGHNT and CDR2 YYREEE (reference sequence). The CDR3 sequence is CASSLEVSGTTYEQYF. The CDR3 DNA reads as TGTGCCAGCAGCTTGGAGGTTAGCGGGACTACCTACGAGCAGTACTTC.

This clone was detected a few times. The chain links TRBV19 to TRBJ2-3; 9 nucleotides line up with TRBD2. The germline CDR1 and CDR2 sequences are LNHDA and SQIVND (reference sequence). The CDR3 is 16 residues long. Trimming cost V 1 base and J 4 bases; bases outside gene matches: 6. CDR3 nucleotide sequence: TGTGCCAGTAGTATAGGTCCGAGCGGGGGGTCAGATACGCAGTATTTT. Protein product: CASSIGPSGGSDTQYF.

This clone was found once. This chain uses TRBV6-1 with TRBJ2-3; 12 positions agree with TRBD2. Losses at the gene ends were 0 bases for V and 4 bases for J; bases not matched to a gene: 5. Germline V CDR1 and CDR2: MNHNS, SASEGT. The CDR3 is 17 residues long. Here the CDR3 DNA reads TGTGCCAGCAGTGAAGCGCTAGCGGGGGGGAGGTCAGATACGCAGTATTTT. It encodes CASSEALAGGRSDTQYF.

The V gene is TRBV29-1, the J gene TRBJ1-1, with 8 positions matching TRBD1. CDR1 and CDR2 (germline): SQVTM, ANQGSEA. The V segment lost 8 bases and the J segment 4 bases; nucleotides outside the gene matches: 12. This CDR3 contains 14 residues. In DNA form, the CDR3 reads TGCAGCTCCTGGACAGGGCGTCAGGTCACTGAAGCTTTCTTT. Amino acid sequence: CSSWTGRQVTEAFF.

This clone was found once. J is TRBJ2-3 and V is TRBV18; a possible D gene is TRBD2 (5 bases). CDR3 length: 15 residues. V was shortened by 2 bases and J by 1 base, with 10 bases between the two germline ends. Germline CDR1 and CDR2: KGHSH and LQKENI. The CDR3 nucleotides read TGTGCCAGCTCACCATCGGTTAGCGGCACAGATACGCAGTATTTT. Translating gives CASSPSVSGTDTQYF.

This chain connects TRBV4-2 to TRBJ2-1; TRBD2 aligns across 12 bases. Germline V gene data show CDR1 as LGHNA and CDR2 as YNFKEQ. This CDR3 has 15 amino acids. Unmatched junction bases numbered 8, after V lost 4 bases and J lost 10 bases. CDR3 amino acids: CASSRPSGGAWEQFF. The DNA of the CDR3 is TGTGCCAGCAGCCGTCCTAGCGGGGGGGCCTGGGAGCAGTTCTTC.

CDR3 coding DNA: TGTGCCATCAGGGGGACAGGGAACCACGAGCAGTACTTC. The encoded protein is CAIRGTGNHEQYF. J is TRBJ2-7 and V is TRBV10-3; 9 bases match TRBD1. Germline CDR1 is ENHRY and CDR2 is SYGVKD. The ends lost 6 bases at V and 5 bases at J; junction bases unmatched: 5. The CDR3 runs 13 residues.

The chain recombines TRBV4-3 with TRBJ1-1; no firm D call. V lost 0 bases to trimming and J lost 4 bases, with 15 bases between them. Germline CDR1 is LGHNA and CDR2 is YSLEER. CDR3 length: 16 amino acids. The CDR3 sequence is CASSQETEGFGTEAFF. The CDR3, as DNA: TGCGCCAGCAGCCAAGAGACGGAGGGTTTCGGCACTGAAGCTTTCTTT.

The rearrangement joins TRBV6-1 to TRBJ1-2, with D perhaps TRBD1 (6 bases). CDR1 and CDR2 (germline): MNHNS, SASEGT. The CDR3 covers 13 residues. V lost 3 bases and J lost 5, with 10 bases in between. The DNA for the CDR3 is TGTGCCAGCAGTGAGGGGCAGGGGTATGGCTACACCTTC. Protein product: CASSEGQGYGYTF.

This chain links TRBV7-6 with TRBJ2-7, with 7 bases identical to TRBD2. V trimming: 4 bases; J trimming: 0 bases; junction bases outside the gene matches: 9. The CDR3 extends over 16 amino acids. Germline CDR1 SGHVS, CDR2 FNYEAQ. The CDR3 region is CASSSGAGEYSYEQYF. The CDR3 DNA follows: TGTGCCAGCAGCTCCGGGGCGGGAGAATACTCCTACGAGCAGTACTTC.

The genes are TRBV29-1 and TRBJ1-1, with D possibly being TRBD1 (6 bases). The V gene lost 8 bases and the J gene lost 1 base, with 11 bases spanning the gap. Germline lookup yields CDR1 SQVTM and CDR2 ANQGSEA. The CDR3 is 12 amino acids. CDR3 region: CSSRGGNTEAFF. The CDR3 nucleotides read TGCAGCTCCCGAGGGGGGAACACTGAAGCTTTCTTT.

This rearrangement joins TRBV29-1 to TRBJ2-3; possibly TRBD2 for D (5 bases). V gave up 6 bases and J gave up 7 bases, with 14 bases separating them. The CDR3 has 12 amino acids. Germline CDR1 and CDR2: SQVTM and ANQGSEA. Here the CDR3 DNA reads TGCAGCGTCCTTCCGGGAAGTAATACGCAGTATTTT. Amino acid sequence: CSVLPGSNTQYF.

This chain connects TRBV28 to TRBJ1-5; D might be TRBD1 (6 bases). This CDR3 comprises 14 residues. V was cut by 7 bases and J by 6 bases, with 16 bases left in between. Germline CDR1 and CDR2: MDHEN and SYDVKM. Here the CDR3 DNA reads TGTGCCAGCACCGTGGGGGGGGCGGGTCAGCCCCAGCATTTT. It is translated as CASTVGGAGQPQHF.

The chain is built from TRBV14 and TRBJ2-7; 10 nucleotides match TRBD1. J gave up 3 bases and V 4 bases, and 6 bases lay outside the gene matches. The length of the CDR3 is 15 residues. From germline, CDR1 is SGHDN and CDR2 FVKESK. Written as DNA, the CDR3 is TGTGCCAGCAGCCGCGGGACAGGGGTTGTCTACGAGCAGTACTTC. It yields the protein CASSRGTGVVYEQYF. The entire variable domain, with the rest obtained from reference TRBV14 and TRBJ2-7, is as follows: EAGVTQFPSHSVIEKGQTVTLRCDPISGHDNLYWYRRVMGKEIKFLLHFVKESKQDESGMPNNRFLAERTGGTYSTLKVQPAELEDSGVYFCASSRGTGVVYEQYFGPGTRLTVT.

This clone has just one count. The chain combines TRBV4-1 with TRBJ2-2, with D maybe TRBD2 (5 bases). This CDR3 comprises 16 residues. V shed 1 base and J shed 2 bases, with 11 bases lying between them. CDR1 and CDR2 from the germline V gene are MGHRA and YSYEKL. CDR3 protein: CASSQVRGSNTGELFF. Here the CDR3 DNA reads TGCGCCAGCAGCCAAGTACGGGGATCAAACACCGGGGAGCTGTTTTTT.

This clone has just a few counts. The chain couples TRBV5-8 to TRBJ1-1; D unclear. Germline CDR1 is SGHTS and CDR2 is YDEGEE. V was trimmed by 2 bases and J by 4 bases, leaving 18 bases between them. CDR3 length: 16 residues. CDR3 amino acids: CASSFRGRGLGTEAFF. The CDR3 DNA reads TGTGCCAGCAGCTTTCGCGGCAGAGGGTTGGGCACTGAAGCTTTCTTT.

The chain links TRBV15 to TRBJ1-1; D uncertain. The CDR3 is 12 residues long. CDR1 is LNHNV and CDR2 is YYDKDF in the germline V gene (reference sequence). The V and J ends lost 6 bases and 10 bases respectively, with 15 bases between them. CDR3 region: CATREGREGAFF. In DNA, the CDR3 is TGTGCCACCAGAGAGGGCCGGGAGGGAGCTTTCTTT.

This rearrangement joins TRBV2 to TRBJ1-2; D unresolved. This CDR3 is 13 amino acids long. Germline V gene sequence: CDR1 SNHLY, CDR2 FYNNEI. The V end lost 5 bases, the J end lost 4 bases, and 11 bases lay between the germline ends. The DNA for the CDR3 is TGTGCCAGCAGTTGGAGGCAGTCCTATGGCTACACCTTC. It specifies CASSWRQSYGYTF.

The rearrangement joins TRBV7-2 to TRBJ2-5, with 10 bases identical to TRBD1. J gave up 5 bases and V 7 bases, and 13 bases lay outside the gene matches. Germline-derived CDR1 and CDR2 are SGHTA and FQGNSA. The CDR3 loop spans 16 amino acids. The CDR3 sequence: CASIHRGTGEGETQYF. In DNA form, the CDR3 reads TGTGCCAGCATCCATAGGGGGACAGGGGAAGGGGAGACCCAGTACTTC.

CDR3 sequence: CAISLNRGANEKLFF. The DNA for the CDR3 is TGTGCCATCAGTTTGAACAGGGGGGCCAATGAAAAACTGTTTTTT. J is TRBJ1-4 and V is TRBV10-3; 8 nucleotides match TRBD1. The length of the CDR3 is 15 residues. The junction had 7 bases not matched to a gene; V was cut back by 5 bases and J by 5 bases. Looked up from germline, CDR1 is ENHRY and CDR2 is SYGVKD.

There are a few counts of this clone. The CDR3 here is CASSWDRYSGNTIYF. The CDR3 region has the DNA TGTGCCAGTAGCTGGGACAGATACTCTGGAAACACCATATATTTT. V usage is TRBV19 and J usage is TRBJ1-3, with 7 bases fitting TRBD1. Per germline, CDR1 LNHDA and CDR2 SQIVND (reference sequence). The ends lost 6 bases at V and 0 bases at J; junction bases unmatched: 5. There are 15 residues in the CDR3.

The gene calls are TRBV9 and TRBJ2-1, with D tentatively TRBD2 (6 bases). The germline CDR1 and CDR2 sequences are SGDLS and YYNGEE. The CDR3 totals 13 residues. V lost 3 bases to trimming and J lost 12 bases, with 16 bases between them. The CDR3 DNA is TGTGCCAGCAGCGCGGCTGGGACTTTAAGGCAGTTCTTC. This sequence encodes CASSAAGTLRQFF.

This clone was seen a few times. This rearrangement joins TRBV4-2 to TRBJ1-1, with 12 positions matching TRBD1. J was trimmed by 6 bases and V by 4 bases; bases with no gene match: 9. This CDR3 is built from 16 residues. Germline CDR1 is LGHNA and CDR2 is YNFKEQ. The chain's CDR3 is CASSRGTGGGLAEAFF. As DNA, the CDR3 is TGTGCCAGCAGCCGTGGGACAGGGGGCGGTTTGGCTGAAGCTTTCTTT.

V and J are TRBV2 and TRBJ1-3; perhaps TRBD1 as D (6 bases). CDR1 SNHLY and CDR2 FYNNEI come from the germline V gene. V was shortened by 5 bases and J by 3 bases, with 17 bases between the two germline ends. This CDR3 is built from 16 residues. CDR3: CASSLGQGLGGNTIYF. As DNA, the CDR3 is TGTGCCAGCAGTCTGGGCCAGGGGCTGGGTGGAAACACCATATATTTT.

This chain uses TRBV6-4 with TRBJ2-1; 8 bases are shared with TRBD1. Germline trimming cut 5 bases from V and 15 bases from J; bases unmatched to any gene: 12. The CDR3 has 13 amino acids. Germline assignment: CDR1 MRHNA and CDR2 SNTAGT. The CDR3: CASSYTPGQVLFF. The DNA of the CDR3 is TGTGCCAGCAGTTACACCCCGGGACAGGTCTTGTTCTTC.

The CDR3 loop reads CASGPGTGAYEQYF. The DNA of the CDR3 is TGTGCCAGCGGTCCGGGGACAGGGGCCTACGAGCAGTACTTC. V gene TRBV5-6 combines with J gene TRBJ2-7, with 10 bases identical to TRBD1. The CDR3 covers 14 residues. The trim removed 7 bases at V and 2 bases at J, leaving 6 bases unmatched. Germline CDR1 reads SGHDT; CDR2 reads YYEEEE.

V usage is TRBV5-8 and J usage is TRBJ1-1; D is unresolved. CDR3 size: 13 residues. V lost 1 base to trimming and J lost 0 bases, with 4 bases between them. In germline, CDR1 is SGHTS, CDR2 YDEGEE. CDR3 residues: CASSLLVNTEAFF. The CDR3 nucleotides read TGTGCCAGCAGCTTGCTAGTGAACACTGAAGCTTTCTTT.

This sequence joins TRBV12-1 and TRBJ2-7; the DNA was not compared with TRBD2, the D call given in the table. TRBV12-1 is deemed a pseudogene. This CDR3 region has 13 residues. The CDR3 DNA follows: TGTGCCAGCAGCTTCGGGGAATCCTACGAGCAGTACTTC. Translating it yields CASSFGESYEQYF.

The chain recombines TRBV6-1 with TRBJ2-5; 9 bases are a match to TRBD1. CDR3 length equals 15 residues. Trimming at V came to 3 bases and at J to 5 bases, leaving 7 bases not matched to a gene. Germline values: CDR1 MNHNS, CDR2 SASEGT. DNA for the CDR3: TGTGCCAGCAGTGAGAGGGACAGGGAAATTGAGACCCAGTACTTC. Encoded protein: CASSERDREIETQYF.